Following are 17 T cell receptor beta chains from one sample sequenced in a study of CD8 T cells in Susac syndrome. When the RNA was reverse transcribed, random hexamers were used with an input of roughly 0.45 to 1 ug. TCRdb processed the immunoSEQ multiplex PCR reads anew with MiXCR; each CDR3 protein has one entry. Of 70,000 or so distinct CDR3 sequences in the sample, approximately 94% are singletons; the top ten hold about 0.6%. Material: CD8+ T cells from PBMCs. All receptors derive from a human donor with multiple sclerosis.

The V call is TRBV9, the J call TRBJ2-1; 7 positions match TRBD1. This CDR3 comprises 15 residues. Per germline, CDR1 SGDLS and CDR2 YYNGEE. With V trimmed by 0 bases and J by 4 bases, 4 bases remained unmatched. This chain's CDR3 is CASSVAGTEYNEQFF. The CDR3 bases are TGTGCCAGCAGCGTAGCTGGGACAGAATACAATGAGCAGTTCTTC.

The chain joins TRBV5-1 to TRBJ1-2, with 8 bases matching TRBD1. The CDR3 extends over 13 amino acids. Germline lookup yields CDR1 SGHRS and CDR2 YFSETQ. The V segment lost 5 bases and the J segment 6 bases; nucleotides outside the gene matches: 6. CDR3 protein: CASRDGTGDGYTF. CDR3 sequence (DNA): TGCGCCAGCAGAGACGGGACAGGTGATGGCTACACCTTC.

This clonotype has a single count. This sequence joins TRBV7-2 and TRBJ1-6; D call uncertain. The CDR3 spans 15 residues. The V gene lost 5 bases and the J gene lost 3 bases, with 11 bases spanning the gap. The germline gives CDR1 SGHTA, CDR2 FQGNSA. CDR3 DNA sequence: TGTGCCAGCAGCCTTACACCTGACTATAATTCACCCCTCCACTTT. Amino acid sequence: CASSLTPDYNSPLHF.

The chain uses TRBV7-9 and TRBJ2-1; D may be TRBD1 or TRBD2 (5 bases each). Deletions cut 3 bases from V and 5 bases from J, with 11 bases between. The CDR3 is made up of 14 amino acids. CDR1 SEHNR and CDR2 FQNEAQ come from the germline V gene (reference sequence). The CDR3 sequence: CASSFPGTHNEQFF. CDR3 DNA sequence: TGTGCCAGCAGCTTTCCCGGGACCCACAATGAGCAGTTCTTC.

The chain combines TRBV14 with TRBJ2-7; D remains unclear. This CDR3 contains 15 residues. V shed 4 bases and J shed 0 bases, with 13 bases lying between them. Germline loops: CDR1 SGHDN, CDR2 FVKESK. Here the CDR3 reads CASSPSPPTSYEQYF. The CDR3 DNA reads as TGTGCCAGCAGCCCCTCACCCCCGACCTCCTACGAGCAGTACTTC.

This rearrangement joins TRBV7-8 to TRBJ2-3; TRBD2 agrees at 13 bases. Looked up from germline, CDR1 is SGHVS and CDR2 is FQNEAQ. J was trimmed by 3 bases and V by 5 bases; bases with no gene match: 2. The CDR3 covers 15 residues. CDR3: CASSATSGRTDTQYF. Here the CDR3 DNA reads TGTGCCAGCAGCGCGACTAGCGGGAGGACAGATACGCAGTATTTT.

The rearrangement uses TRBV29-1 and TRBJ2-7, with TRBD2 as a possible D gene (6 bases). Per the germline V gene, CDR1 is SQVTM and CDR2 is ANQGSEA. CDR3 size: 15 residues. Trimming removed 7 bases from V and 2 bases from J, with 21 bases in between. The CDR3 DNA sequence: TGCAGCGCTGACCCCCGCCCGGGACTTCCCTACGAGCAGTACTTC. Its translation is CSADPRPGLPYEQYF.

The chain is built from TRBV27 and TRBJ2-7; tentatively, D is TRBD1 or TRBD2 (5 bases each). V lost 10 bases and J lost 3, with 19 bases in between. The germline V gene encodes CDR1 MNHEY and CDR2 SMNVEV (reference sequence). The CDR3 is 14 amino acids. The CDR3 region is CAIGERGVNYEQYF. In nucleotides, the CDR3 is TGTGCCATCGGTGAGCGAGGGGTAAACTACGAGCAGTACTTC.

The chain employs TRBV2 and TRBJ2-2; TRBD2 might be the D (6 bases). There are 15 residues in the CDR3. Germline CDR1 and CDR2: SNHLY and FYNNEI. Trimming cost V 8 bases and J 0 bases, with 13 bases left between them. The CDR3 spells CASRAGGSNTGELFF. CDR3 in DNA: TGTGCCAGCCGTGCCGGGGGATCGAACACCGGGGAGCTGTTTTTT.

CDR3 nucleotides: TGTGCCAGTAGTATGGGACTAGCGGGGCCCTACGAGCAGTACTTC. Translating it yields CASSMGLAGPYEQYF. The chain employs TRBV19 and TRBJ2-7; 13 bases are shared with TRBD2. The CDR3 extends over 15 amino acids. V gave up 3 bases and J gave up 2 bases; unmatched junction bases: 1. Per germline, CDR1 LNHDA and CDR2 SQIVND (reference sequence). The full variable domain, its missing parts supplied by reference TRBV19 and TRBJ2-7, is DGGITQSPKYLFRKEGQNVTLSCEQNLNHDAMYWYRQDPGQGLRLIYYSQIVNDFQKGDIAEGYSVSREKKESFPLTVTSAQKNPTAFYLCASSMGLAGPYEQYFGPGTRLTVT.

The chain joins TRBV7-3 to TRBJ2-3, with 12 bases identical to TRBD2. The CDR3 sequence is 15 residues long. J lost 2 bases, V lost 5 bases, and 2 bases had no gene match. The germline CDR1 and CDR2 sequences are SGHTA and FQGTGA. This CDR3 is CASSPSGGATDTQYF. The CDR3 DNA reads TGTGCCAGCAGCCCTAGCGGGGGGGCCACAGATACGCAGTATTTT.

This chain uses TRBV23-1 with TRBJ1-2, with D possibly being TRBD1 (5 bases). TRBV23-1 is placed among ORFs of uncertain function. The CDR3 consists of 13 residues. V was shortened by 6 bases and J by 7 bases, with 15 bases between the two germline ends. Here the CDR3 reads CASSPRGRGGYTF. CDR3 nucleotide sequence: TGCGCCAGCAGCCCCCGAGGTAGGGGTGGCTACACCTTC.

This clonotype was observed a single time. V usage is TRBV14 and J usage is TRBJ2-7; 7 bases are shared with TRBD1. Per the germline V gene, CDR1 is SGHDN and CDR2 is FVKESK. With 4 bases clipped from V and 6 bases from J, the junction kept 12 bases outside the gene matches. The CDR3 has 15 amino acids. DNA for the CDR3: TGTGCCAGCAGCCCCCCGGACAGGCCGTTTTTCGAGCAGTACTTC. Translating gives CASSPPDRPFFEQYF.

The chain joins TRBV28 to TRBJ2-7; D remains unclear. Germline lookup yields CDR1 MDHEN and CDR2 SYDVKM. V dropped 5 bases and J dropped 7 bases, with 12 bases sitting between them. The CDR3 extends over 12 amino acids. This CDR3 reads CASSPLWVEQYF. The CDR3 region has the DNA TGTGCCAGCAGTCCACTTTGGGTTGAGCAGTACTTC. The complete variable domain, with remaining parts taken from reference TRBV28 and TRBJ2-7, reads DVKVTQSSRYLVKRTGEKVFLECVQDMDHENMFWYRQDPGLGLRLIYFSYDVKMKEKGDIPEGYSVSREKKERFSLILESASTNQTSMYLCASSPLWVEQYFGPGTRLTVT.

The gene calls are TRBV5-6 and TRBJ2-5, with D possibly TRBD1 on 6 matching bases. Trimming stripped 0 bases from V and 1 base from J, with 10 bases between. CDR1 SGHDT and CDR2 YYEEEE come from the germline V gene. The CDR3 loop spans 15 amino acids. CDR3 nucleotides: TGTGCCAGCAGCTTGGACAGGGTATCCCAAGAGACCCAGTACTTC. Translated, it gives CASSLDRVSQETQYF.

The chain has TRBV23-1 and TRBJ2-1; perhaps TRBD2 as D (5 bases). TRBV23-1 carries the ORF label, with uncertain function. With 6 bases removed from V and 0 bases from J, the gap between germline ends came to 12 bases. This CDR3 is built from 15 residues. Here the CDR3 DNA reads TGCGCCAGCAGCCTCCGAGGGAGCTCCTACAATGAGCAGTTCTTC. Encoded protein: CASSLRGSSYNEQFF.

The chain combines TRBV7-8 with TRBJ1-6; D is possibly TRBD1 (5 bases). Germline assignment: CDR1 SGHVS and CDR2 FQNEAQ. The V end was cut by 2 bases, the J end by 0 bases, with 14 bases between. This CDR3 has 18 amino acids. The CDR3 sequence: CASSLYEGTSSYNSPLHF. The CDR3 nucleotides are TGTGCCAGCAGCTTATACGAGGGGACGAGCTCCTATAATTCACCCCTCCACTTT.